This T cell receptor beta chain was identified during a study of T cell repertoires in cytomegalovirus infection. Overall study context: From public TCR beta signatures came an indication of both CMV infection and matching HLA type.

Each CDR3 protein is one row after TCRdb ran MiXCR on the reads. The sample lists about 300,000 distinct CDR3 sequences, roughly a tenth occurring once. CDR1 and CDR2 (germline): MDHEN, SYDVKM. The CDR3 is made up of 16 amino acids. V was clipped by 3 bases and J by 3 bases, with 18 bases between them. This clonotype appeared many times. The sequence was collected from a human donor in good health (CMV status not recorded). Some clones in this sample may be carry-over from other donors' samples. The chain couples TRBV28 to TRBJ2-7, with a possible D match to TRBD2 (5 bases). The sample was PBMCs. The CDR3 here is CASSFSNAGMGYEQYF. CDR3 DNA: TGTGCCAGCAGTTTCTCGAATGCCGGGATGGGCTACGAGCAGTACTTC.